These 21 T cell receptor beta chains share one sample of origin, sequenced in a study of blood T cell repertoires in COVID-19. TCRdb keeps only in-frame clones here, not all; method: immunoSEQ multiplex PCR. The sample lists some 150,000 clones, approximately 91% occurring once. Sequenced material: PBMCs or T cells enriched from blood (not recorded which). The receptors were sampled from a woman in her late teens or twenties who had recovered from COVID-19.

The genes are TRBV6-5 and TRBJ1-4; D is undetermined. CDR1 is MNHEY and CDR2 is SVGAGI in the germline V gene. This CDR3 comprises 16 residues. V lost 2 bases to trimming and J lost 0 bases, with 10 bases between them. In nucleotides, the CDR3 is TGTGCCAGCAGTTACCGGTCAGGTACAACTAATGAAAAACTGTTTTTT. It translates to CASSYRSGTTNEKLFF.

The genes are TRBV4-1 and TRBJ2-2; D might be TRBD1 (6 bases). Germline values: CDR1 MGHRA, CDR2 YSYEKL. The V end lost 4 bases, the J end lost 4 bases, and 28 bases lay between the germline ends. This CDR3 comprises 20 residues. CDR3 region: CASSLGTDSGGHWSTGELFF. The CDR3 nucleotides read TGCGCCAGCAGCCTCGGGACGGACAGCGGCGGCCACTGGAGCACCGGGGAGCTGTTTTTT.

V usage is TRBV5-1 and J usage is TRBJ2-3, with 8 positions matching TRBD2. The CDR3 is 16 residues long. Germline CDR1 is SGHRS and CDR2 is YFSETQ. V lost 5 bases, J lost 2 bases, and 10 bases stayed unmatched. The CDR3 sequence: CASRLNGRAFTDTQYF. The DNA of the CDR3 is TGCGCCAGCAGGTTGAACGGGAGGGCCTTCACAGATACGCAGTATTTT.

This chain joins TRBV4-1 and TRBJ1-3, with a tentative D call TRBD1 (5 bases). V gave up 0 bases and J gave up 0 bases, with 15 bases separating them. The CDR3 spans 18 residues. The germline V gene encodes CDR1 MGHRA and CDR2 YSYEKL. The CDR3 DNA is TGCGCCAGCAGCCAAGATCGCGGGACGGAGAGCTCTGGAAACACCATATATTTT. Its translation is CASSQDRGTESSGNTIYF.

The chain employs TRBV7-2 and TRBJ2-4, with 8 bases matching TRBD2. The germline gives CDR1 SGHTA, CDR2 FQGNSA. Trimming removed 1 base from V and 8 bases from J; junction bases left unmatched: 7. The CDR3 sequence is 15 residues long. This CDR3 is CASSLVAGGVDIQYF. CDR3 in DNA: TGTGCCAGCAGCTTAGTGGCGGGAGGTGTGGACATTCAGTACTTC.

This chain uses TRBV5-1 with TRBJ2-3; 7 bases match TRBD2. From germline, CDR1 is SGHRS and CDR2 YFSETQ. V shed 1 base, J shed 2 bases, and the junction held 13 bases outside the gene matches. This CDR3 spans 18 amino acids. CDR3 in DNA: TGCGCCAGCAGCTTGTATCCTAGCGGAGATGGGATCACAGATACGCAGTATTTT. Amino acid sequence: CASSLYPSGDGITDTQYF.

The chain has TRBV10-3 and TRBJ1-2; D is perhaps TRBD1 (6 bases). V was trimmed by 5 bases and J by 6 bases, leaving 22 bases between them. Per germline, CDR1 ENHRY and CDR2 SYGVKD. The CDR3 totals 16 residues. The CDR3 reads CAISFRTVGGFNGYTF. CDR3 DNA sequence: TGTGCCATCAGTTTCAGGACAGTGGGGGGGTTTAATGGCTACACCTTC.

The chain is built from TRBV6-1 and TRBJ1-4, with TRBD1 matching 10 bases. With V trimmed by 4 bases and J by 0 bases, 2 bases remained unmatched. Germline lookup yields CDR1 MNHNS and CDR2 SASEGT. The CDR3 has 16 residues. The CDR3 region is CASSGGQGPTNEKLFF. The CDR3 bases are TGTGCCAGCAGTGGGGGACAGGGGCCAACTAATGAAAAACTGTTTTTT.

CDR3 residues: CASSPRTGNTEAFF. The CDR3 region has the DNA TGTGCCAGCAGCCCACGGACAGGGAACACTGAAGCTTTCTTT. The chain is built from TRBV7-9 and TRBJ1-1, with 7 positions matching TRBD1. The CDR3 runs 14 residues. The J segment lost 1 base and the V segment lost 5 bases, leaving 4 bases of the junction unmatched. CDR1 SEHNR and CDR2 FQNEAQ come from the germline V gene (reference sequence).

The rearrangement joins TRBV3-1 (or the pseudogene TRBV3-2) to TRBJ1-3; perhaps TRBD1 as D (5 bases). Germline assignment: CDR1 LGHDT and CDR2 YNNKEL (reference sequence). The CDR3 is made up of 16 amino acids. Trimming cost V 4 bases and J 4 bases, with 17 bases left between them. The CDR3 DNA sequence: TGTGCCAGCAGCCCCCAGGGAAGTCAAGGGGGAAACACCATATATTTT. Its protein is CASSPQGSQGGNTIYF.

This clone came up once. V is TRBV4-1 and J is TRBJ1-5; tentative D call: TRBD1 (6 bases). Trimming removed 2 bases at V and 4 bases at J, with 9 bases between. In germline, CDR1 is MGHRA, CDR2 YSYEKL. The CDR3 length is 14 residues. The CDR3 sequence: CASSQTGLNQPQHF. The CDR3 nucleotides read TGCGCCAGCAGCCAAACAGGGCTTAATCAGCCCCAGCATTTT.

The rearrangement links TRBV5-1 to TRBJ2-7; 7 nucleotides align to TRBD1. The CDR3 has 13 residues. CDR1 SGHRS and CDR2 YFSETQ come from the germline V gene. V was pared by 5 bases and J by 6 bases, with 8 bases of the junction left unmatched. Here the CDR3 DNA reads TGCGCCAGCAGACCGGGACAGAGGACCGAGCAGTACTTC. It specifies CASRPGQRTEQYF. Full variable domain (remainder filled in from reference TRBV5-1 and TRBJ2-7): KAGVTQTPRYLIKTRGQQVTLSCSPISGHRSVSWYQQTPGQGLQFLFEYFSETQRNKGNFPGRFSGRQFSNSRSEMNVSTLELGDSALYLCASRPGQRTEQYFGPGTRLTVT.

This chain connects TRBV11-3 to TRBJ2-2; D is undetermined. The CDR3 is made up of 14 amino acids. The germline V and J ends were trimmed by 2 bases and 6 bases, with 10 bases remaining between them. The germline CDR1 and CDR2 sequences are SGHNT and YENEEA. CDR3 nucleotides: TGTGCCAGCAGCTTACAGTCAGTGGCCGGGGAGCTGTTTTTT. Amino acid sequence: CASSLQSVAGELFF.

The rearrangement links TRBV7-8 to TRBJ2-1; 11 bases are a match to TRBD2. The ends lost 3 bases at V and 4 bases at J; junction bases unmatched: 2. Germline V gives CDR1 SGHVS, CDR2 FQNEAQ. The CDR3 is 15 residues long. This CDR3 is CASSFSGGAYNEQFF. CDR3 in DNA: TGTGCCAGCAGCTTTAGCGGGGGGGCGTACAATGAGCAGTTCTTC.

CDR3 sequence: CASSQRPGLAGGVVYEQYF. CDR3 bases: TGCGCCAGCAGCCAACGTCCGGGACTAGCGGGGGGGGTGGTCTACGAGCAGTACTTC. This chain uses TRBV4-3 with TRBJ2-7; 16 bases are shared with TRBD2. Trimming removed 2 bases from V and 3 bases from J; junction bases left unmatched: 10. The CDR3 loop spans 19 amino acids. Looked up from germline, CDR1 is LGHNA and CDR2 is YSLEER.

The chain uses TRBV5-1 and TRBJ2-7; TRBD1 is a possible D gene (6 bases). The CDR3 has 17 residues. Germline CDR1 and CDR2: SGHRS and YFSETQ. Deletions cut 4 bases from V and 0 bases from J, with 20 bases between. The CDR3 region has the DNA TGCGCCAGCAGCGTAGGGACACTGGGGACCTACTCCTACGAGCAGTACTTC. Amino acid sequence: CASSVGTLGTYSYEQYF.

The chain couples TRBV5-4 to TRBJ2-7; D is perhaps TRBD2 (5 bases). This CDR3 has 11 amino acids. V lost 0 bases, J lost 10 bases, and 8 bases lay in between. CDR1 and CDR2 from the germline V gene are SGHNT and YYREEE (reference sequence). DNA of the CDR3: TGTGCCAGCAGCTTGGCCGGGGAACAGTACTTC. As protein: CASSLAGEQYF.

The chain has TRBV27 and TRBJ2-2; the D is unclear. V lost 4 bases, J lost 3 bases, and 9 bases lay in between. Germline CDR1 is MNHEY and CDR2 is SMNVEV (reference sequence). The CDR3 covers 14 residues. CDR3 residues: CASSSGFYTGELFF. As DNA, the CDR3 is TGTGCCAGCAGTTCAGGTTTCTACACCGGGGAGCTGTTTTTT.

The chain combines TRBV28 with TRBJ1-2; D not resolved. Trimming removed 10 bases at V and 7 bases at J, with 10 bases between. This CDR3 comprises 10 residues. CDR1 MDHEN and CDR2 SYDVKM come from the germline V gene. The CDR3 nucleotides are TGTGCCACCCTAAACAGTGGCTACACCTTC. The encoded protein is CATLNSGYTF.

This clone occurred a few times. V is TRBV28 and J is TRBJ1-6; 10 nucleotides line up with TRBD1. Germline trimming cut 4 bases from V and 18 bases from J; bases unmatched to any gene: 3. CDR3 length: 11 amino acids. Germline V CDR1 and CDR2: MDHEN, SYDVKM. The CDR3 loop is CASSSGDRGHF. CDR3 coding DNA: TGTGCCAGCAGTTCCGGGGACAGGGGCCACTTT.

The chain has TRBV11-1 and TRBJ2-3, with D perhaps TRBD2 (6 bases). V gave up 2 bases and J gave up 6 bases, with 12 bases separating them. The germline V gene has CDR1 SGHAT and CDR2 FQDESV (reference sequence). The CDR3 is 14 residues long. The CDR3 DNA sequence: TGTGCCAGCAGCTTACCGGAGGGCCGCGATACGCAGTATTTT. This gives the protein CASSLPEGRDTQYF. The full variable domain, its missing parts supplied by reference TRBV11-1 and TRBJ2-3, is EAEVAQSPRYKITEKSQAVAFWCDPISGHATLYWYRQILGQGPELLVQFQDESVVDDSQLPKDRFSAERLKGVDSTLKIQPAELGDSAMYLCASSLPEGRDTQYFGPGTRLTVL.